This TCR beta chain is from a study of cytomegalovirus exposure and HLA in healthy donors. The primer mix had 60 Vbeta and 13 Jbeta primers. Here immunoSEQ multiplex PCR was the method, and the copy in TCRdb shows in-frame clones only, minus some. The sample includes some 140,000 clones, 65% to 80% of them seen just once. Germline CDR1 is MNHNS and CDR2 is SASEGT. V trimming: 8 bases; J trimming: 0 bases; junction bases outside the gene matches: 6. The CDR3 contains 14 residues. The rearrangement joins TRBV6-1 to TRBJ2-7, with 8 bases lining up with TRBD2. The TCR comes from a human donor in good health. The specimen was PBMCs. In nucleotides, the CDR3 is TGTGCCAGCCTCGGGACTAGGGGCTCCTACGAGCAGTACTTC. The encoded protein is CASLGTRGSYEQYF.